This T cell receptor beta chain was sequenced during a study of blood T cell repertoires in COVID-19. Study-wide background: Acute and convalescent COVID-19 samples came from the United States, Italy and Spain.

In the authors' methods: Nucleated cell number was recorded as an estimate derived from reference gene primer amplification. TCRdb keeps only in-frame clones here, not all; method: immunoSEQ multiplex PCR. For V, J and clone size, that table is used; D and trimming come from the DNA. The profile covers just under 150,000 clones, with roughly 89% appearing a single time and 0.95% taken by the ten largest. The sample comprised peripheral blood. This clonotype was sampled from a woman between 45 and 65 years old with acute or convalescent COVID-19.

The DNA of the CDR3 is TGCGCCAGCACCACTAGCGGGGGGGCCCCGGGAAATGAGCAGTTCTTC. It translates to CASTTSGGAPGNEQFF. The chain employs TRBV5-1 and TRBJ2-1; TRBD2 matches 13 bases. Losses at the gene ends were 6 bases for V and 7 bases for J; bases not matched to a gene: 10. From germline, CDR1 is SGHRS and CDR2 YFSETQ. There are 16 residues in the CDR3.